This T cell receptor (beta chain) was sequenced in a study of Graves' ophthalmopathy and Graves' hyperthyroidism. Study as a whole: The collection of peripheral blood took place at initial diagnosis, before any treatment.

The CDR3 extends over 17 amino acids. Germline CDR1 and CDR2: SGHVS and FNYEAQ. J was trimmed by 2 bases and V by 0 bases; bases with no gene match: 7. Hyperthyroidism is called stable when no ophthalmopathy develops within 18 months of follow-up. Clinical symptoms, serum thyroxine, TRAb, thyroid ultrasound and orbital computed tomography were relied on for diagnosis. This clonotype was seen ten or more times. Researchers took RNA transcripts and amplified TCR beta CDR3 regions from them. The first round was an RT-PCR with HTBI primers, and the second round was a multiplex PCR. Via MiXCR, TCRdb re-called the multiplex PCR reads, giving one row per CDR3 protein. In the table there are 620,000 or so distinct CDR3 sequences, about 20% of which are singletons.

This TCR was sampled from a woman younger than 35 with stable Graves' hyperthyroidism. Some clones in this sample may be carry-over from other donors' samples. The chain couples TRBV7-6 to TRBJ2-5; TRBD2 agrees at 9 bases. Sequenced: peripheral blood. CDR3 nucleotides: TGTGCCAGCAGCTTAGCGTTATTAGCGGGAGAACAAGAGACCCAGTACTTC. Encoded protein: CASSLALLAGEQETQYF.